The present T cell receptor beta chain was sequenced within a study of shared clonotypes between healthy human individuals. Donors were healthy HIV-negative adults without recent acute infections or vaccinations. V dropped 5 bases and J dropped 0 bases, with 15 bases sitting between them. CDR1 and CDR2 from the germline V gene are SEHNR and FQNEAQ (reference sequence). The CDR3 extends over 16 amino acids. A word on this clone: Its antigen is not identified.

Whole-study results and caveats: It was the few donors that limited the genetic and exposure-history diversity represented.

Profiling relied on immunoSEQ multiplex PCR, and the TCRdb table lists in-frame clones only, not all of them. The table shows 2 million to 2.5 million clones, with 85% to 95% occurring only once. V usage is TRBV7-9 and J usage is TRBJ2-3, with D possibly being TRBD2 (6 bases). The sample taken for sequencing was naive CD4+ T cells from PBMCs. As to subset: CD45RA+ positively selected. This sequence originates from a young man in good health. Some clones in this sample may be carry-over from other donors' samples. CDR3 sequence: CASSPREIFSTDTQYF. DNA of the CDR3: TGTGCCAGCAGCCCACGGGAGATATTTAGCACAGATACGCAGTATTTT.